The source of this T cell receptor (beta chain) is a study of cytomegalovirus exposure and HLA in healthy donors. Trimming removed 0 bases from V and 4 bases from J; junction bases left unmatched: 11. This CDR3 comprises 18 residues. Germline CDR1 and CDR2: LGHNA and YSLEER. PCR involved 60 Vbeta and 13 Jbeta primers. As handled by the study authors: Unique TCR beta chains totaled about 78 million in a later count, with approximately 11 million of them shared. The data were produced by immunoSEQ multiplex PCR, yet TCRdb's version contains in-frame clones alone and is incomplete. That table is the source of V, J and clone size, and D and trimming were worked out from the DNA. The data show under 150,000 clones, approximately 8.9% seen once. This clone has a handful of counts. Its antigen is not identified. Whole-study findings and limits: In a later analysis, a missense DCLRE1C variant was linked to TCR beta V- and J-gene trimming. TCR beta V segments were, for the most part, productive about 87% or about 30% of the time in an earlier analysis. A later analysis revealed that TCR association rates differed between HLA loci, peaking at DRB1 and bottoming out at HLA-C.

The chain carries TRBV4-3 and TRBJ2-1; 8 nucleotides match TRBD2. The specimen sequenced was PBMCs. This clonotype was obtained from a woman aged 40-49 years in good health and CMV-seropositive. In nucleotides, the CDR3 is TGCGCCAGCAGCCAAGATCGTGGTGGACTAGCAAGGTACAATGAGCAGTTCTTC. As protein: CASSQDRGGLARYNEQFF.